A single T cell receptor (beta chain) is shown here with its context. V gave up 1 base and J gave up 3 bases; unmatched junction bases: 2. The CDR3 consists of 15 residues. CDR1 is SGHAT and CDR2 is FQNNGV in the germline V gene. The data stem from a study of blood T cell repertoires in COVID-19. The overall study: Samples taken during acute and convalescent COVID-19 were collected in the United States, Italy and Spain. Sources were T cells, B-cell-depleted T cells, or PBMCs; the material itself was cDNA or gDNA.

Participants were aged about 18 to 95 years, lived in 24 US areas, and enrolled virtually. Which cohort a participant joined came from the clinical history participants gave. The method was immunoSEQ multiplex PCR; TCRdb's version includes in-frame clones alone and lacks a portion of them. The repertoire holds some 190,000 clones, with approximately 85% as singletons. The sample taken for sequencing was PBMCs or T cells enriched from blood (not recorded which). This chain uses TRBV11-2 with TRBJ1-3; 8 nucleotides line up with TRBD1. This receptor was identified in a man aged 40-55 years with acute COVID-19. In nucleotides, the CDR3 is TGTGCCAGCAGCTTAGGGACAGGGTTTGGAAACACCATATATTTT. This sequence encodes CASSLGTGFGNTIYF.